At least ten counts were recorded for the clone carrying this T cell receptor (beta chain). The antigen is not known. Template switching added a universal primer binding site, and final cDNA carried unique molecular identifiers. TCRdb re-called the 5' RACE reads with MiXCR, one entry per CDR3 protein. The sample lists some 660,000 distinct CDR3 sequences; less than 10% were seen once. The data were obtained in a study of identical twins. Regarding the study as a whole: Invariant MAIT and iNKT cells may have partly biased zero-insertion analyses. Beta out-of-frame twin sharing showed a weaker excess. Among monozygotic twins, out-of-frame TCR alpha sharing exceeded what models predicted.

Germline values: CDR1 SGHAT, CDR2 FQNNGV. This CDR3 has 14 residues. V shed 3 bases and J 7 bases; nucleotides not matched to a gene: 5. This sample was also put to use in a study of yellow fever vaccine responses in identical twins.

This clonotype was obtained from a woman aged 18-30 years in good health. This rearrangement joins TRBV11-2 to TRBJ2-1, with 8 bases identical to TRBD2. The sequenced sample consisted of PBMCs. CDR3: CASSFGGAVNEQFF. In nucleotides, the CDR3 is TGTGCCAGCAGCTTCGGGGGGGCCGTGAATGAGCAGTTCTTC.